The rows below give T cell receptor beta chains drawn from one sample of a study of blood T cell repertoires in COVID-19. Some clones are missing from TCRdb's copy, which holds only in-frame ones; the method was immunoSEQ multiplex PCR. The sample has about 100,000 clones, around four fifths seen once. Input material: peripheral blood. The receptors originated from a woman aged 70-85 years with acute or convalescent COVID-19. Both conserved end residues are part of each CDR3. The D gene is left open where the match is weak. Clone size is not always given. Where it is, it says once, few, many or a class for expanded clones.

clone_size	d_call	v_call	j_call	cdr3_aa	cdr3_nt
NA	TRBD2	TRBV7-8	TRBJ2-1	CASSLATSGGVYEQFF	TGTGCCAGCAGCTTAGCGACTAGCGGGGGGGTCTATGAGCAGTTCTTC
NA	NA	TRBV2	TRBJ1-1	CASSLDKNTEAFF	TGTGCCAGCAGTTTGGACAAGAACACTGAAGCTTTCTTT
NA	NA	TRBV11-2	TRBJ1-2	CASSLGTATNYGYTF	TGTGCCAGCAGCTTAGGAACAGCTACTAACTATGGCTACACCTTC
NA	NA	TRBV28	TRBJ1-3	CASSFRSGNTIYF	TGTGCCAGCAGTTTTAGATCTGGAAACACCATATATTTT
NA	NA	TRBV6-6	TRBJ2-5	CASSYSGLGTQYF	TGTGCCAGCAGTTACTCAGGACTGGGGACCCAGTACTTC
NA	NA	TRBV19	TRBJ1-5	CASSIDYRTFSNQPQHF	TGTGCCAGTAGTATAGATTACAGAACATTCAGCAATCAGCCCCAGCATTTT
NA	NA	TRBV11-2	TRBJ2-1	CASSSTRPGLYNEQFF	TGTGCCAGCAGCTCCACCCGGCCGGGACTCTACAATGAGCAGTTCTTC
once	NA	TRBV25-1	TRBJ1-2	CASRPDGANYGYTF	TGTGCCAGCAGGCCCGACGGAGCTAACTATGGCTACACCTTC
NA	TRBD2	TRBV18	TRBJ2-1	CASSPRTSNNEQFF	TGTGCCAGCTCCCCGCGGACTAGCAACAATGAGCAGTTCTTC
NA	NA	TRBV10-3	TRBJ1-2	CAIRGGTSPHGYTF	TGTGCCATCAGGGGGGGGACCTCACCTCATGGCTACACCTTC
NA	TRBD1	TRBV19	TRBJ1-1	CASSSNRGGGAFF	TGTGCCAGTAGTTCCAACAGGGGCGGTGGAGCTTTCTTT
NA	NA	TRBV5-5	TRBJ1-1	CASLTTPGIPEAFF	TGTGCCAGCCTCACGACTCCGGGGATCCCTGAAGCTTTCTTT
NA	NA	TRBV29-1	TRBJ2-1	CSVAKQGSSYNEQFF	TGCAGCGTGGCAAAACAGGGAAGCTCCTACAATGAGCAGTTCTTC
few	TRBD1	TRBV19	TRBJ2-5	CASSTGQGGRETQYF	TGTGCCAGTAGTACGGGACAGGGAGGGAGGGAGACCCAGTACTTC
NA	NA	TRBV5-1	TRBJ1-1	CASSSDGLNTEAFF	TGCGCCAGCAGCTCCGACGGGTTGAACACTGAAGCTTTCTTT
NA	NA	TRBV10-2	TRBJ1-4	CASKAGSVGEKLFF	TGCGCCAGCAAAGCGGGGTCGGTGGGCGAAAAACTGTTTTTT
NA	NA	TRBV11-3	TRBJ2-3	CASSRRGASGTDTQYF	TGTGCCAGCAGCCGCAGGGGGGCCTCGGGCACAGATACGCAGTATTTT
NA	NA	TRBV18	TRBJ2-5	CASSRLRGFGETQYF	TGTGCCAGCTCACGATTACGGGGGTTCGGGGAGACCCAGTACTTC
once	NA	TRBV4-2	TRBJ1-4	CASSQDRGANEKLFF	TGTGCCAGCAGCCAAGACAGGGGTGCCAATGAAAAACTGTTTTTT
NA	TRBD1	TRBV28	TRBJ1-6	CASRPTGGISPLHF	TGTGCCAGCAGACCTACAGGGGGCATTTCACCCCTCCACTTT
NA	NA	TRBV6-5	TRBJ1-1	CASSYVQGNTEAFF	TGTGCCAGCAGTTACGTACAGGGGAACACTGAAGCTTTCTTT
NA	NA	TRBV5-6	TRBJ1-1	CASSPDPGVYTEAFF	TGTGCCAGCAGCCCGGACCCAGGGGTGTACACTGAAGCTTTCTTT
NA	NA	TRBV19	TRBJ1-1	CATGDRWNTEAFF	TGTGCCACCGGAGACAGGTGGAACACTGAAGCTTTCTTT
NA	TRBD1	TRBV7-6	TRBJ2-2	CASSLLGQGTTGELFF	TGTGCCAGCAGCTTACTCGGACAGGGTACAACCGGGGAGCTGTTTTTT
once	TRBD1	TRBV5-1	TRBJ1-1	CASSRGDRGPWVTEAFF	TGCGCCAGCAGCAGGGGGGACAGGGGGCCCTGGGTGACTGAAGCTTTCTTT
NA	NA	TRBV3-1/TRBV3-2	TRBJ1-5	CASSQGAQPQHF	TGTGCCAGCAGCCAAGGCGCTCAGCCCCAGCATTTT
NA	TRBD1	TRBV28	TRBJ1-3	CASSLGIWTGAGNTIYF	TGTGCCAGCAGTTTAGGAATCTGGACAGGGGCTGGAAACACCATATATTTT
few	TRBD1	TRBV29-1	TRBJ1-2	CSGLQGNYGYTF	TGCAGCGGCTTACAGGGGAACTATGGCTACACCTTC
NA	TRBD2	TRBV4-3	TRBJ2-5	CASSQGTSGGAEAKETQYF	TGCGCCAGCAGCCAAGGGACTAGCGGGGGGGCCGAGGCTAAAGAGACCCAGTACTTC
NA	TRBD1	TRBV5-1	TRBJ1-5	CASSLGQGGQPQHF	TGCGCCAGCAGCTTGGGACAGGGAGGACAGCCCCAGCATTTT
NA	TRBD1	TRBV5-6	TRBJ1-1	CASSYTGGTEAFF	TGTGCCAGCAGTTACACAGGGGGCACTGAAGCTTTCTTT
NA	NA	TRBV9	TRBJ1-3	CASSVAGFGGNTIYF	TGTGCCAGCAGCGTAGCAGGGTTTGGTGGAAACACCATATATTTT
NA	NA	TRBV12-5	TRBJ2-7	CASGLEQASYEQYF	TGTGCTAGTGGTTTGGAGCAGGCGTCCTACGAGCAGTACTTC
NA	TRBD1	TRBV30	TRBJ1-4	CAWSVGGVRDEKLFF	TGTGCCTGGAGTGTAGGGGGCGTTAGGGATGAAAAACTGTTTTTT
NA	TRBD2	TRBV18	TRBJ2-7	CASSPSGTVYEQYF	TGTGCCAGCTCACCTAGCGGGACTGTCTACGAGCAGTACTTC
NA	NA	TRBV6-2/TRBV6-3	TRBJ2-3	CASSYGLSLGTDTQYF	TGTGCCAGCAGTTACGGTCTATCCCTTGGCACAGATACGCAGTATTTT
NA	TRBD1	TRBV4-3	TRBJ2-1	CASSQDRLRAGGYNEQFF	TGCGCCAGCAGCCAAGATAGGCTCCGGGCAGGGGGCTACAATGAGCAGTTCTTC